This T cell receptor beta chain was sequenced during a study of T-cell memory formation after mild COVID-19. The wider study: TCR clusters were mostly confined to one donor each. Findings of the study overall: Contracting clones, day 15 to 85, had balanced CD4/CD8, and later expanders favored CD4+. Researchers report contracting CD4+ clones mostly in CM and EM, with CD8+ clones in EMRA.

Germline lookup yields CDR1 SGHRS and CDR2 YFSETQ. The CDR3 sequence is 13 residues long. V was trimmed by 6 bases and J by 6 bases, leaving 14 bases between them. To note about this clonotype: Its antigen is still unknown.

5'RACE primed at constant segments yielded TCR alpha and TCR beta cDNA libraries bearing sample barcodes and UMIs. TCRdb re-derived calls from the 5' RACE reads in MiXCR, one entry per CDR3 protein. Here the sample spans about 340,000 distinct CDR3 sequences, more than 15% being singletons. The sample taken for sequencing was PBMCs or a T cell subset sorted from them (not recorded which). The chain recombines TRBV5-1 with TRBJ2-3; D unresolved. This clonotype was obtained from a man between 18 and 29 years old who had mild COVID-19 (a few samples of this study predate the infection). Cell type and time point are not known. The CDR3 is CASTRRSGDTQYF. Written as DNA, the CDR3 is TGCGCCAGCACCCGCCGGTCCGGGGATACGCAGTATTTT.